This T cell receptor beta chain comes out of a study of spatial heterogeneity in lung cancer. Across the whole study: Each time, sequencing found more beta-chain sequences than alpha-chain sequences.

Stated time point: sample taken at primary tumor resection. Whole RNA obtained from tumor, nontumor lung or frozen PBMC underwent sequencing without sorting. The donor population consisted of approximately 68 patients with untreated, early-stage non-small cell lung cancer. Every TCR cDNA molecule carried a tag that served as a unique molecular identifier. Each CDR3 protein gets one entry after TCRdb re-called the 5' RACE reads with MiXCR. The sample contains about 36,000 distinct CDR3 sequences, around 5.2% of which appear only once. The V end was cut by 0 bases, the J end by 0 bases, with 5 bases between. The CDR3 runs 13 residues. Germline lookup yields CDR1 DFQATT and CDR2 SNEGSKA (reference sequence).

Sequenced material: PBMCs, taken at surgery. The TCR comes from a female donor with early-stage non-small cell lung cancer. The genes are TRBV20-1 and TRBJ1-1, with D unclear. This chain's CDR3 is CSAREDMNTEAFF. CDR3 nucleotide sequence: TGCAGTGCTAGAGAAGATATGAACACTGAAGCTTTCTTT.